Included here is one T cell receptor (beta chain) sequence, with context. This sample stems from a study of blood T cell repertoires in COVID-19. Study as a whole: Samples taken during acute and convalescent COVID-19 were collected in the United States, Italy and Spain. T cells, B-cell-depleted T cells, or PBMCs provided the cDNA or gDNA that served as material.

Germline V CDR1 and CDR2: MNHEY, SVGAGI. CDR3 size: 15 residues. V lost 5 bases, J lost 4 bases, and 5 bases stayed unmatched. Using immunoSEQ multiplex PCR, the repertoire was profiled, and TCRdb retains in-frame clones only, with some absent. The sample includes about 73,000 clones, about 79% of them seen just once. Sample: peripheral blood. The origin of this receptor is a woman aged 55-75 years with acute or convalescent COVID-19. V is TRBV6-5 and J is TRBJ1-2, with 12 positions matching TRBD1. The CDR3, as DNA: TGTGCCAGCAGTCTGGGGACAGGGGGCCTCTATGGCTACACCTTC. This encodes CASSLGTGGLYGYTF.